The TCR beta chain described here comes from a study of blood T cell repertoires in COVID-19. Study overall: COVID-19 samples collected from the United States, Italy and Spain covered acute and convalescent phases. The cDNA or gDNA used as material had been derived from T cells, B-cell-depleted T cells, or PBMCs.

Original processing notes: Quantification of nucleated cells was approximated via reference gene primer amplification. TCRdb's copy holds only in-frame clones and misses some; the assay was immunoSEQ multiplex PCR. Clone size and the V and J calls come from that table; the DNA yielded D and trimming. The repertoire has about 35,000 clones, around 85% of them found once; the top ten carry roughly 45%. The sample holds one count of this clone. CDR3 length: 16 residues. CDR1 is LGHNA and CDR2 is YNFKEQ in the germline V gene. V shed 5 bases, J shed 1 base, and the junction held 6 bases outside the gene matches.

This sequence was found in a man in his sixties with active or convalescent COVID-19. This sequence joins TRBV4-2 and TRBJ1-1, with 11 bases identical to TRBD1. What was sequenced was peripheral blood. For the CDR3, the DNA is TGTGCCAGCAGCTTGGGGACAGGGGGACGGAACACTGAAGCTTTCTTT. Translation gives CASSLGTGGRNTEAFF.